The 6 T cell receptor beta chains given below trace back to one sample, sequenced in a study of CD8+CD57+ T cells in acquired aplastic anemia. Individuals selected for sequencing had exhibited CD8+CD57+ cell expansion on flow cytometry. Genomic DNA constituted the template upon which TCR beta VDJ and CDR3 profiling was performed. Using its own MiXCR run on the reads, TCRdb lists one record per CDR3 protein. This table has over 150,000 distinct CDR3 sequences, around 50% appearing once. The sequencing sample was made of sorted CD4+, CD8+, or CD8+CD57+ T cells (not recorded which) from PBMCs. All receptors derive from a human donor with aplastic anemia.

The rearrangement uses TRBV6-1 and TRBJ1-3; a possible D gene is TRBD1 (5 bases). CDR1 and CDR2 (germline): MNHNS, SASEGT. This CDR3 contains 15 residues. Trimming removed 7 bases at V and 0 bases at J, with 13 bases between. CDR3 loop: CASKGHPFSGNTIYF. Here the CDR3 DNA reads TGTGCCAGCAAAGGACACCCGTTCTCTGGAAACACCATATATTTT.

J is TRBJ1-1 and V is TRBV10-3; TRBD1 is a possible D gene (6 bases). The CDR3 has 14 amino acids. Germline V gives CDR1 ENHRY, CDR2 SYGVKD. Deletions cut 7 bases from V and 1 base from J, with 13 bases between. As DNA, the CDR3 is TGTGCCATCAACTCACAGGGAGCGAACACTGAAGCTTTCTTT. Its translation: CAINSQGANTEAFF.

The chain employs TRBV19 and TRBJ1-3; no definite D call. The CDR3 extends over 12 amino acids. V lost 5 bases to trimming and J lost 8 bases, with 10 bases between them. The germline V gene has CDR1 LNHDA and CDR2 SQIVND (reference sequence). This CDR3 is CASSASGDTIYF. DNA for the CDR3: TGTGCCAGTAGTGCGTCCGGTGACACCATATATTTT.

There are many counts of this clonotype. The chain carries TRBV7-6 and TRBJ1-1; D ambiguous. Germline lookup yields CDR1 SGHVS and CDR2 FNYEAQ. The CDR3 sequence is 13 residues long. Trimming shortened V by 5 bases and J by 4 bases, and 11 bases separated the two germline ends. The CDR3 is CASSNREGTEAFF. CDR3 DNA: TGTGCCAGCAGCAACCGGGAGGGCACTGAAGCTTTCTTT.

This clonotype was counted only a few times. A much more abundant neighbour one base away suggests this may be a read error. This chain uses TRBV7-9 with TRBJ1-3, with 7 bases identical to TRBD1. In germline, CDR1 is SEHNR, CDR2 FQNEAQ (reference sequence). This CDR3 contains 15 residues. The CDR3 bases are TGTGGAGGATGGACAGGCGGTCATGGAGGAAACACCATGTATTTT. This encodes CGGWTGGHGGNTMYF.

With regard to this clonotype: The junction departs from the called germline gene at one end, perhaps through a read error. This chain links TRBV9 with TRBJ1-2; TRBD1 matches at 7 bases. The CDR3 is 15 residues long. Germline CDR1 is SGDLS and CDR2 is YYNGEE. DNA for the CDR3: TGTGCCAGCAGCGTAGAAGGGGACAGTAACTATGGCTGCACCTTT. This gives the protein CASSVEGDSNYGCTF. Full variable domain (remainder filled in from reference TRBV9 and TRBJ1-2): DSGVTQTPKHLITATGQRVTLRCSPRSGDLSVYWYQQSLDQGLQFLIQYYNGEERAKGNILERFSAQQFPDLHSELNLSSLELGDSALYFCASSVEGDSNYGCTFGSGTRLTVV.